This T cell receptor (beta chain) is from a study of blood T cell repertoires in COVID-19. The wider study: The United States, Italy and Spain supplied acute and convalescent COVID-19 samples.

Germline V gives CDR1 SQVTM, CDR2 ANQGSEA. V lost 2 bases and J lost 3, with 8 bases in between. The CDR3 contains 13 residues. The assay was immunoSEQ multiplex PCR, and TCRdb's table has in-frame clones only and misses some. The sample lists about 300,000 clones, roughly 83% occurring once. The TCR originated in a woman aged 50 to 60 with acute or convalescent COVID-19. This chain links TRBV29-1 with TRBJ1-3; D not certain. Sequenced input: peripheral blood. In DNA, the CDR3 is TGCAGCGTTGAAACGGGTTTTGGAAACACCATATATTTT. It is translated as CSVETGFGNTIYF.